This T cell receptor (beta chain) was sequenced in a study of shared clonotypes between healthy human individuals. Study-wide background: Donors consisted of two women and a few men between 18 and 49.

Germline V CDR1 and CDR2: SGHNT, YYREEE (reference sequence). V dropped 2 bases and J dropped 6 bases, with 12 bases sitting between them. The CDR3 contains 13 residues. TCRdb's copy holds only in-frame clones and misses some; the assay was immunoSEQ multiplex PCR. Of around 500,000 clones in the sample, 81% were seen once. This chain uses TRBV5-4 with TRBJ2-7, with a weak D call TRBD1 (6 bases). The source of this sequence is a middle-aged woman in good health. Some clones in this sample may be carry-over from other donors' samples. Sequenced input: PBMCs. The CDR3 DNA follows: TGTGCCAGCAGCTTCGCAGGGGTGGGCGAGCAGTACTTC. Residues: CASSFAGVGEQYF.